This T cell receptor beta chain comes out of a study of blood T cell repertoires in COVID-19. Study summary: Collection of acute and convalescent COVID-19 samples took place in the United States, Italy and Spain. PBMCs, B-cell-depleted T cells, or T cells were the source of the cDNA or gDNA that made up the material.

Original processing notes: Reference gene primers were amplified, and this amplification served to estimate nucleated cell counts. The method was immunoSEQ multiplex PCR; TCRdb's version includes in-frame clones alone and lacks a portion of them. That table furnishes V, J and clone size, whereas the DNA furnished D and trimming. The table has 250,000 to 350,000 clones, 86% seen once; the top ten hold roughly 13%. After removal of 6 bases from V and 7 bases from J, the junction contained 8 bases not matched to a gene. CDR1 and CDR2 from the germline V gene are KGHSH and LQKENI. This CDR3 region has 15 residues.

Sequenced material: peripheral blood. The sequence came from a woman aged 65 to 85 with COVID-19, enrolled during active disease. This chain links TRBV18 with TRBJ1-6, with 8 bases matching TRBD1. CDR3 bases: TGTGCCAGCTCTCCGGACAGGGCCTCCAATTCACCCCTCCACTTT. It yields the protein CASSPDRASNSPLHF.